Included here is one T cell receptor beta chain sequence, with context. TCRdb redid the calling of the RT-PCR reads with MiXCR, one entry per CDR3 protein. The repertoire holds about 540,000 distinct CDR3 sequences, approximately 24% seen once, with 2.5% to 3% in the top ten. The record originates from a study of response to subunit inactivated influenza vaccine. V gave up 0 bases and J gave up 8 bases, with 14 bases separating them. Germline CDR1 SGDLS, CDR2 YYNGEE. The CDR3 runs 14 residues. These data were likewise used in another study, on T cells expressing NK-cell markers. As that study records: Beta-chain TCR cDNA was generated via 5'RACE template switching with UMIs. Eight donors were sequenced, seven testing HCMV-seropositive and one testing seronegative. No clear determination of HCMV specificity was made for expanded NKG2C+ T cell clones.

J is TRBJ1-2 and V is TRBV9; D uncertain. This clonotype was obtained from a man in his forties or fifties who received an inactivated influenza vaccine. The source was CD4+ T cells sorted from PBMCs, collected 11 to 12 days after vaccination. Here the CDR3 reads CASSVEDPFQGYTF. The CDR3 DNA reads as TGTGCCAGCAGCGTAGAGGATCCGTTCCAAGGCTACACCTTC.